This T cell receptor beta chain was captured by sequencing in a study of CD8 T cells in Susac syndrome. The patients with Susac syndrome were individuals who fulfilled the recently defined diagnostic criteria for disease that was either definite or probable. CDR3 length equals 17 residues. From germline, CDR1 is MNHEY and CDR2 SVGAGI. V lost 0 bases, J lost 5 bases, and 20 bases lay in between. Random hexamers were used to reverse transcribe the RNA input (about 0.5 to 1 ug). One entry per CDR3 protein, called by TCRdb with MiXCR from the immunoSEQ multiplex PCR reads. This table holds around 230,000 distinct CDR3 sequences, 90% to 97% found once.

This chain joins TRBV6-5 and TRBJ2-7, with D perhaps TRBD2 (6 bases). The TCR was taken from a human donor with Susac syndrome. Sequencing input: CD4+ T cells from PBMCs. The CDR3 DNA follows: TGTGCCAGCAGTTACTCGCGGGACGGACTACTATCCGACGAGCAGTACTTC. The encoded protein is CASSYSRDGLLSDEQYF.